What follows are 32 T cell receptor beta chains derived from one specimen sequenced in a study of blood T cell repertoires in COVID-19. Only in-frame clones appear in the TCRdb table, and some are missing; sequencing was by immunoSEQ multiplex PCR. Of 150,000 to 200,000 clones in the sample, around 87% were seen once. Material for sequencing was peripheral blood. These receptors were taken from a man aged 18 to 30 with active or convalescent COVID-19.

This sequence joins TRBV4-1 and TRBJ2-5, with D possibly matching TRBD2 (6 bases). The germline V gene has CDR1 MGHRA and CDR2 YSYEKL. The CDR3 has 12 amino acids. V was clipped by 4 bases and J by 5 bases, with 8 bases between them. In DNA, the CDR3 is TGCGCCAGCAGCCTCGCGGGGGAGACCCAGTACTTC. Its translation: CASSLAGETQYF.

This sequence joins TRBV11-2 and TRBJ1-5; D call uncertain. This CDR3 is 14 amino acids long. Trimming shortened V by 0 bases and J by 1 base, and 4 bases separated the two germline ends. Germline V gene sequence: CDR1 SGHAT, CDR2 FQNNGV. DNA for the CDR3: TGTGCCAGCAGCTTAGAACTGAGCAATCAGCCCCAGCATTTT. Translation gives CASSLELSNQPQHF.

This sequence joins TRBV6-5 and TRBJ2-2, with D perhaps matching TRBD1 (6 bases). This CDR3 contains 13 residues. Deletions cut 10 bases from V and 6 bases from J, with 15 bases between. Germline V CDR1 and CDR2: MNHEY, SVGAGI. CDR3 in DNA: TGTGCCACCCTAAACAGGGTTGCCGGGGAGCTGTTTTTT. This gives the protein CATLNRVAGELFF.

Only one count was recorded for this clone. The gene calls are TRBV10-2 and TRBJ1-1; no firm D call. The germline V gene has CDR1 WSHSY and CDR2 SAAADI. V dropped 5 bases and J dropped 1 base, with 17 bases sitting between them. The CDR3 runs 16 residues. CDR3: CASSPGYLPTNTEAFF. CDR3 coding DNA: TGCGCCAGCAGTCCCGGGTACTTACCCACGAACACTGAAGCTTTCTTT.

The J gene is TRBJ2-7, the V gene TRBV28, with 8 bases fitting TRBD1. The CDR3 contains 13 residues. Germline V gene sequence: CDR1 MDHEN, CDR2 SYDVKM. J gave up 7 bases and V 6 bases, and 8 bases lay outside the gene matches. The CDR3 region is CASRLNDRGEQYV. The CDR3 DNA reads as TGTGCCAGCAGATTAAATGACAGGGGTGAGCAGTACGTC.

The chain couples TRBV2 to TRBJ2-7, with 10 nucleotides matching TRBD2. J lost 6 bases, V lost 4 bases, and 12 bases had no gene match. This CDR3 has 16 amino acids. Germline V gene data show CDR1 as SNHLY and CDR2 as FYNNEI. The chain's CDR3 is CASSVGRSGGRSEQYV. The CDR3 DNA follows: TGTGCCAGCAGTGTTGGTCGTAGCGGGGGGAGGTCCGAGCAGTACGTC.

The V and J genes are TRBV5-1 and TRBJ2-1; 13 nucleotides line up with TRBD2. The CDR3 totals 16 residues. Germline V gives CDR1 SGHRS, CDR2 YFSETQ. With 4 bases clipped from V and 5 bases from J, the junction kept 6 bases outside the gene matches. The CDR3 region has the DNA TGCGCCAGCAGCCCCCAACTAGCGGGAGGGAACAATGAGCAGTTCTTC. This translates into CASSPQLAGGNNEQFF. The variable domain in full, with the rest retrieved from reference TRBV5-1 and TRBJ2-1, is KAGVTQTPRYLIKTRGQQVTLSCSPISGHRSVSWYQQTPGQGLQFLFEYFSETQRNKGNFPGRFSGRQFSNSRSEMNVSTLELGDSALYLCASSPQLAGGNNEQFFGPGTRLTVL.

This sequence joins TRBV5-4 and TRBJ2-1, with D tentatively TRBD1 (5 bases). This CDR3 contains 13 residues. V lost 4 bases and J lost 8, with 13 bases in between. Germline assignment: CDR1 SGHNT and CDR2 YYREEE (reference sequence). The CDR3 protein is CASSEGQGYEQFF. The CDR3 DNA sequence: TGTGCCAGCAGCGAAGGCCAGGGCTATGAGCAGTTCTTC.

The chain employs TRBV11-3 and TRBJ2-1; D may be TRBD1 (6 bases). The CDR3 extends over 15 amino acids. V lost 3 bases, J lost 4 bases, and 13 bases lay in between. Germline CDR1 is SGHNT and CDR2 is YENEEA. The CDR3 DNA sequence: TGTGCCAGCAGCTTGTGGGCAGGGGATTACAATGAGCAGTTCTTC. This encodes CASSLWAGDYNEQFF.

V usage is TRBV20-1 and J usage is TRBJ2-3, with 10 positions matching TRBD2. The V gene end was trimmed by 5 bases and the J gene end by 5 bases; junction bases not matched to a gene: 10. The CDR3 is made up of 15 amino acids. CDR1 DFQATT and CDR2 SNEGSKA come from the germline V gene (reference sequence). The CDR3 bases are TGCAGTGCTGGTGGGGTGAGCGGGGGGGTAGATACGCAGTATTTT. Amino acids: CSAGGVSGGVDTQYF.

The chain is built from TRBV7-2 and TRBJ2-7, with 7 nucleotides matching TRBD2. With 7 bases clipped from V and 1 base from J, the junction kept 7 bases outside the gene matches. CDR1 SGHTA and CDR2 FQGNSA come from the germline V gene. The length of the CDR3 is 14 residues. Here the CDR3 reads CASTRDYSSYEQYF. The CDR3 nucleotides read TGTGCCAGCACACGGGACTACTCATCCTACGAGCAGTACTTC.

The chain employs TRBV5-1 and TRBJ2-7, with 10 nucleotides matching TRBD1. With 2 bases clipped from V and 2 bases from J, the junction kept 4 bases outside the gene matches. CDR1 SGHRS and CDR2 YFSETQ come from the germline V gene. This CDR3 is built from 15 residues. The CDR3 bases are TGCGCCAGCAGCTTTTCCGGGACAGGGGCCTACGAGCAGTACTTC. Amino acid sequence: CASSFSGTGAYEQYF. Based on the CDR3 plus reference TRBV5-1 and TRBJ2-7, the full variable domain is KAGVTQTPRYLIKTRGQQVTLSCSPISGHRSVSWYQQTPGQGLQFLFEYFSETQRNKGNFPGRFSGRQFSNSRSEMNVSTLELGDSALYLCASSFSGTGAYEQYFGPGTRLTVT.

The CDR3: CAWSRDRSGGNTIYF. The CDR3 DNA follows: TGTGCCTGGAGTAGAGACAGGTCGGGCGGAAACACCATATATTTT. The V and J genes are TRBV30 and TRBJ1-3, with a tentative D call TRBD1 (6 bases). Trimming left V 2 bases short and J 4 bases short, with 15 bases between. Germline CDR1 reads GTSNPN; CDR2 reads SVGIG (reference sequence). The CDR3 contains 15 residues.

The CDR3 sequence is CASSLAQAKNIQYF. The CDR3 region has the DNA TGTGCCAGCAGCTTAGCGCAGGCCAAAAACATTCAGTACTTC. The V and J genes are TRBV11-3 and TRBJ2-4; no definite D call. The V end was cut by 1 base, the J end by 1 base, with 5 bases between. This CDR3 has 14 amino acids. Germline V CDR1 and CDR2: SGHNT, YENEEA.

V is TRBV9 and J is TRBJ2-5, with D uncertain. Germline V gene lookup returns CDR1 SGDLS and CDR2 YYNGEE. The CDR3 spans 16 residues. Trimming stripped 0 bases from V and 5 bases from J, with 17 bases between. The CDR3, as DNA: TGTGCCAGCAGCGTAGGAACCAGAATCCCTCTGGAGACCCAGTACTTC. It yields the protein CASSVGTRIPLETQYF.

V is TRBV7-2 and J is TRBJ2-7; 8 bases are a match to TRBD2. The trim removed 2 bases at V and 3 bases at J, leaving 9 bases unmatched. CDR1 and CDR2 from the germline V gene are SGHTA and FQGNSA. The CDR3 runs to 16 residues. The CDR3 DNA is TGTGCCAGCAGCTTAAGGCCTAGCGGGTCCTACTACGAGCAGTACTTC. This codes for CASSLRPSGSYYEQYF.

CDR3 in amino acids: CATSDGGQMNTEAFF. CDR3 DNA sequence: TGTGCCACCAGTGACGGGGGACAGATGAACACTGAAGCTTTCTTT. The chain joins TRBV24-1 to TRBJ1-1, with 7 bases aligning to TRBD1. CDR3 size: 15 residues. J was trimmed by 0 bases and V by 4 bases; bases with no gene match: 4. CDR1 and CDR2 from the germline V gene are KGHDR and SFDVKD.

The chain links TRBV5-6 to TRBJ1-2, with 7 nucleotides matching TRBD1. The V gene's germline CDR1 is SGHDT and CDR2 YYEEEE. There are 16 residues in the CDR3. Trimming cost V 4 bases and J 3 bases; bases outside gene matches: 12. DNA for the CDR3: TGTGCCAGCAGCCTGCAACCTGACAGGGCCTACTATGGCTACACCTTC. Translated, it gives CASSLQPDRAYYGYTF.

This clone was seen only once. The CDR3 loop is CASSQDLEGVWTDTQYF. The DNA for the CDR3 is TGCGCCAGCAGCCAAGATCTGGAAGGGGTATGGACAGATACGCAGTATTTT. V and J are TRBV4-3 and TRBJ2-3; perhaps TRBD1 as D (5 bases). The CDR3 extends over 17 amino acids. V was pared by 0 bases and J by 3 bases, with 16 bases between. Germline lookup yields CDR1 LGHNA and CDR2 YSLEER.

The chain couples TRBV18 to TRBJ2-3, with D possibly TRBD2 on 5 matching bases. This CDR3 is built from 14 residues. Trimming shortened V by 6 bases and J by 6 bases, and 16 bases separated the two germline ends. The germline V gene encodes CDR1 KGHSH and CDR2 LQKENI. The DNA of the CDR3 is TGTGCCAGCTCTCCTCCCTCGGGGAGCGATACGCAGTATTTT. Its translation is CASSPPSGSDTQYF.

The chain is built from TRBV24-1 and TRBJ2-7; a possible D gene is TRBD1 (6 bases). The germline V and J ends were trimmed by 7 bases and 2 bases, with 11 bases remaining between them. The CDR3 extends over 13 amino acids. CDR1 and CDR2 (germline): KGHDR, SFDVKD. CDR3 sequence reads: CATSQPGAYEQYF. The CDR3 nucleotides read TGTGCCACCAGCCAACCAGGGGCCTACGAGCAGTACTTC.

CDR3 sequence: CASSPTGNTEAFF. CDR3 in DNA: TGCGCCAGCAGCCCTACCGGGAACACTGAAGCTTTCTTT. This chain uses TRBV5-1 with TRBJ1-1; D not resolved. CDR3 length: 13 residues. The germline V gene has CDR1 SGHRS and CDR2 YFSETQ. Trimming left V 4 bases short and J 1 base short, with 8 bases between.

The chain carries TRBV11-2 and TRBJ1-6; D gene ambiguous. V gave up 4 bases and J gave up 8 bases, with 3 bases separating them. This CDR3 contains 11 residues. The germline V gene encodes CDR1 SGHAT and CDR2 FQNNGV. This CDR3 reads CASSSDSPLHF. The CDR3 coding sequence is TGTGCCAGCAGCTCGGATTCACCCCTCCACTTT.

This rearrangement joins TRBV2 to TRBJ2-7, with TRBD1 as a possible D gene (5 bases). Germline V lookup: CDR1 SNHLY, CDR2 FYNNEI. This CDR3 spans 16 amino acids. Between the trimmed V and J ends, which lost 6 bases and 2 bases, there was a span of 20 bases. Here the CDR3 reads CASRTDRGASTYEQYV. In DNA, the CDR3 is TGTGCCAGCAGAACCGACCGTGGGGCCTCAACCTACGAGCAGTACGTC.

The chain couples TRBV5-1 to TRBJ2-5; 14 positions agree with TRBD2. With V trimmed by 4 bases and J by 5 bases, 4 bases remained unmatched. Germline V CDR1 and CDR2: SGHRS, YFSETQ. The CDR3 loop spans 15 amino acids. CDR3 nucleotides: TGCGCCAGCAGCCTGACTAGCGGGGGGGCGGAGACCCAGTACTTC. Translation: CASSLTSGGAETQYF.

The V and J genes are TRBV14 and TRBJ1-1, with a weak D call TRBD1 (5 bases). Between the trimmed V and J ends, which lost 3 bases and 9 bases, there was a span of 17 bases. Looked up from germline, CDR1 is SGHDN and CDR2 is FVKESK. The CDR3 length is 14 residues. Here the CDR3 DNA reads TGTGCCAGCAGCCACCGGGGGGTTGCGGCAAAAGCTTTCTTT. It specifies CASSHRGVAAKAFF.

The rearrangement joins TRBV3-1 (or the pseudogene TRBV3-2) to TRBJ1-1; TRBD1 is a possible D gene (6 bases). CDR3 length equals 17 residues. Trimming removed 0 bases at V and 1 base at J, with 15 bases between. Germline V gene lookup returns CDR1 LGHDT and CDR2 YNNKEL (reference sequence). As DNA, the CDR3 is TGTGCCAGCAGCCAAGATCGGTTTAGGGGGGGGAACACTGAAGCTTTCTTT. It specifies CASSQDRFRGGNTEAFF.

The chain recombines TRBV3-1 (or the pseudogene TRBV3-2) with TRBJ1-5; the match to TRBD1 covers 11 bases. CDR3 length: 18 residues. The germline V gene encodes CDR1 LGHDT and CDR2 YNNKEL (reference sequence). After removal of 0 bases from V and 6 bases from J, the junction contained 10 bases not matched to a gene. The CDR3 nucleotides read TGTGCCAGCAGCCAAGATTTCGGAGGACAGGGGGCTAGTCAGCCCCAGCATTTT. The encoded protein is CASSQDFGGQGASQPQHF.

The CDR3 bases are TGTGCCAGCAAGGGCCCAGGGGAGACAGGGAAACTGTTTTTT. Amino acids: CASKGPGETGKLFF. The chain combines TRBV28 with TRBJ1-4; 7 positions match TRBD1. This CDR3 is 14 amino acids long. Germline V lookup: CDR1 MDHEN, CDR2 SYDVKM. The ends lost 7 bases at V and 11 bases at J; junction bases unmatched: 13.

The V call is TRBV4-3, the J call TRBJ1-5, with D possibly matching TRBD1 (5 bases). The CDR3 consists of 15 residues. V was clipped by 1 base and J by 7 bases, with 14 bases between them. Germline-derived CDR1 and CDR2 are LGHNA and YSLEER. CDR3 region: CASSQARQGGQPQHF. The CDR3 region has the DNA TGCGCCAGCAGCCAAGCAAGGCAGGGAGGCCAGCCCCAGCATTTT.

This chain joins TRBV27 and TRBJ2-3; the match to TRBD2 covers 9 bases. The germline CDR1 and CDR2 sequences are MNHEY and SMNVEV (reference sequence). J was trimmed by 0 bases and V by 3 bases; bases with no gene match: 13. The CDR3 contains 19 residues. The CDR3 region is CASSFRPGREGTSTDTQYF. In DNA form, the CDR3 reads TGTGCCAGCAGTTTTCGCCCGGGGCGGGAGGGCACTAGCACAGATACGCAGTATTTT.

The chain couples TRBV7-9 to TRBJ2-5; TRBD2 agrees at 7 bases. The CDR3 consists of 16 residues. CDR1 SEHNR and CDR2 FQNEAQ come from the germline V gene (reference sequence). Losses at the gene ends were 4 bases for V and 4 bases for J; bases not matched to a gene: 12. The CDR3 nucleotides are TGTGCCAGCAGCTCCTCACGGGGCGGGAGAGGAGAGACCCAGTACTTC. Translating it yields CASSSSRGGRGETQYF.